The table lists the clone carrying this T cell receptor (beta chain) with a few counts. Its antigen is unknown. The sample originates from a study of human T cells and chemical hapten exposure. Whole-study findings and limits: After DPC sensitization, TCRs above 1 in 1000 frequency showed no change.

Documented time point: patch test 3, about 24 weeks after DPC sensitization. Treatment of the sample: therapeutic diphenylcyclopropenone sensitization with weekly scalp DPC. Each patch-test visit's blood sample preceded patch application. TCRdb fed the RACE reads into MiXCR, producing one record per CDR3 protein. The table has about 90,000 distinct CDR3 sequences, about 11% seen once; the top ten hold 1% to 1.2%. The V gene lost 2 bases and the J gene lost 5 bases, with 17 bases spanning the gap. The CDR3 has 16 amino acids. Germline V gene sequence: CDR1 KGHSH, CDR2 LQKENI. The chain employs TRBV18 and TRBJ2-3, with D possibly matching TRBD2 (6 bases). The TCR was taken from a woman in her thirties with alopecia areata. Some clones in this sample may be carry-over from other donors' samples. The source material was whole blood, sampled in connection with sensitization to the hapten diphenylcyclopropenone (DPC). CDR3 sequence: CASSPGILAGRDTQYF. CDR3 DNA: TGTGCCAGCTCACCAGGTATTCTGGCGGGAAGAGATACGCAGTATTTT.